These T cell receptor beta chains were read from a single sample in a study of identical twins. MiXCR, run by TCRdb on the 5' RACE reads, gives a single entry per CDR3 protein. The sample lists fewer than 500,000 distinct CDR3 sequences; 14% were seen once. This sample also appeared in a second study, on yellow fever vaccine responses in identical twins.

Material for sequencing was CD4+ T cells sorted from blood. These receptors originate from a woman aged 18-30 years in good health. Each CDR3 is given without its conserved first and last residue.

J	V	CDR3
TRBJ1-1	TRBV28	ASSSNPTGLGAF
TRBJ2-5	TRBV7-7	ASSPDRGTEEVTQY
TRBJ1-1	TRBV6-5	ASRTGGAAF
TRBJ2-4	TRBV6-1	ASTPRGGAKNIQY
TRBJ2-1	TRBV3-1	ASSQDTAVPPSIEQF
TRBJ2-1	TRBV11-2	ASSFLRTSGGVR
TRBJ2-7	TRBV12-3/TRBV12-4	ASSLWGQGASYEQY
TRBJ2-5	TRBV2	ASSPDGGNQETQY
TRBJ2-1	TRBV30	AWSPGHEQF
TRBJ2-1	TRBV6-1	ASRGLGPYNEQF
TRBJ2-1	TRBV20-1	SALTSGPSYNEQF
TRBJ1-2	TRBV28	ASSLPGPYGYT
TRBJ1-4	TRBV11-2	ASSLTVGQVNEKLF
TRBJ2-1	TRBV7-7	ASSFNGLEGEQF
TRBJ2-5	TRBV20-1	SASWRPQETQY
TRBJ1-1	TRBV2	ASSDQGLNTEAF
TRBJ1-4	TRBV6-2/TRBV6-3	ASSYETEVF
TRBJ2-3	TRBV6-5	ASSYSEAGVTDTQY
TRBJ1-4	TRBV5-4	ASSPRQGTTTNEKLF
TRBJ1-1	TRBV5-1	ASSAGTVNTEAF
TRBJ2-7	TRBV20-1	SARDPGTSAYEQY
TRBJ1-6	TRBV12-3/TRBV12-4	ASSLGNSPLH
TRBJ2-5	TRBV5-1	ASSLVPAGRAETQY
TRBJ2-7	TRBV6-5	ASFSIGYEQY
TRBJ2-5	TRBV5-1	ASTPSGGGETQY
TRBJ2-2	TRBV7-3	ASSLTPGATGELF
TRBJ2-4	TRBV7-2	ASSLGQGGDIQY
TRBJ1-1	TRBV12-3/TRBV12-4	ASSWTDLNTEAF
TRBJ1-2	TRBV7-9	ASSPNTVGEET
TRBJ2-7	TRBV29-1	SVVEIAGASREQY
TRBJ1-2	TRBV29-1	SARGQQYGYT
TRBJ1-1	TRBV7-3	ASSKRAGDNTEAF
TRBJ1-4	TRBV10-3	AISDGVGGRNEKLF
TRBJ1-1	TRBV29-1	SVVSVTEAF
TRBJ1-5	TRBV9	ASSVGQGANQPQH
TRBJ2-5	TRBV20-1	SARGDRVQETQY
TRBJ2-1	TRBV29-1	SVNGEGEF
TRBJ1-2	TRBV5-1	ASRTTGANYGYT
TRBJ2-7	TRBV20-1	SAIQDPSSYEQY
TRBJ2-3	TRBV24-1	ATSLQDTQY
TRBJ2-7	TRBV10-3	AISESSSGSSYEQY
TRBJ2-1	TRBV6-5	ASSYGRSYNEQF
TRBJ2-7	TRBV5-6	ASSSRLGTGSYEQY
TRBJ2-3	TRBV18	ASSPGIPTDTQY
TRBJ2-5	TRBV7-6	ASSRGLAGTQETQY